This T cell receptor beta chain was retrieved from a study of blood T cell repertoires in COVID-19. Study-wide background: From the United States, Italy and Spain came samples of acute and convalescent COVID-19. The cDNA or gDNA used as material had been derived from T cells, B-cell-depleted T cells, or PBMCs.

Only in-frame clones appear in the TCRdb table, and some are missing; sequencing was by immunoSEQ multiplex PCR. Of around 130,000 clones listed, more than 75% are singletons. Trimming took 4 bases from V and 4 from J, leaving 13 bases between them. The CDR3 runs 14 residues. CDR1 and CDR2 from the germline V gene are WNHNN and SYGVQD (reference sequence). The chain couples TRBV10-1 to TRBJ1-1; the D is unclear. Sequencing input: peripheral blood. The sequence was collected from a human donor in a cohort sampled during active COVID-19. The CDR3 region has the DNA TGCGCCAGCAGTGCTGCTACGGAGGGCACTGAAGCTTTCTTT. Encoded protein: CASSAATEGTEAFF.